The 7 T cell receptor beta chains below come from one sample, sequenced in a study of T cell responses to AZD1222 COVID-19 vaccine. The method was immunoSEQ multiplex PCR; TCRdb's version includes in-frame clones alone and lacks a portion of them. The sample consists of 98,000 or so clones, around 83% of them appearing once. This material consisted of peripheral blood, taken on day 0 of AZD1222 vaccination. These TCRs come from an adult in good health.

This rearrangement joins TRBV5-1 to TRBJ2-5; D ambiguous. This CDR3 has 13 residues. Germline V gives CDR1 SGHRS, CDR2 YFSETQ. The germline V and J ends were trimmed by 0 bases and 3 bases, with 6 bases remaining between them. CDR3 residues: CASSLVGEETQYF. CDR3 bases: TGCGCCAGCAGCTTGGTTGGGGAAGAGACCCAGTACTTC.

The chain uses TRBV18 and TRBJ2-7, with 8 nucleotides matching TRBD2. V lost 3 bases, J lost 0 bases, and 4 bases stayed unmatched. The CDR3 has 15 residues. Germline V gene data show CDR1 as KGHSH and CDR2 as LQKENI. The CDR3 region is CASSPVAGFSYEQYF. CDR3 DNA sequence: TGTGCCAGCTCACCCGTAGCGGGGTTCTCCTACGAGCAGTACTTC.

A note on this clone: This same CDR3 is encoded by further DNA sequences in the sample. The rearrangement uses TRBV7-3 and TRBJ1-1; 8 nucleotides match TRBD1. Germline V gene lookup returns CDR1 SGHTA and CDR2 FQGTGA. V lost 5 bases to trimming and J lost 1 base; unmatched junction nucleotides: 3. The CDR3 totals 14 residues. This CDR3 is CASSPQGENTEAFF. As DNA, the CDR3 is TGTGCCAGCAGCCCACAGGGGGAGAACACTGAAGCTTTCTTT.

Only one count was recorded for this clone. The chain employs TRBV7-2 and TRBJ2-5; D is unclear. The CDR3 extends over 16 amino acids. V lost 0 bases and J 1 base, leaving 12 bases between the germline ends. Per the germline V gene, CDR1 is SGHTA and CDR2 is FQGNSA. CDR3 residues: CASSLAPGGIQETQYF. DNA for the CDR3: TGTGCCAGCAGCTTAGCCCCCGGTGGGATCCAAGAGACCCAGTACTTC.

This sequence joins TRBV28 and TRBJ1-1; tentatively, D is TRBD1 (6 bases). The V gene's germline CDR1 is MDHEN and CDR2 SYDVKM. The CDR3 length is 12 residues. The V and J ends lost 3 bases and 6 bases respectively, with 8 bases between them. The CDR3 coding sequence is TGTGCCAGCAGTTTGGGGACATCTGAAGCTTTCTTT. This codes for CASSLGTSEAFF.

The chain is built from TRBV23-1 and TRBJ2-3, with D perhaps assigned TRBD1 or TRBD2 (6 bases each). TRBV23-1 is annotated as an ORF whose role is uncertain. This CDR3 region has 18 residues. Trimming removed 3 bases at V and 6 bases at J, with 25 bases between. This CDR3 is CASSHPRQVRGELDTQYF. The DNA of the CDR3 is TGCGCCAGCAGTCATCCTCGACAGGTGCGGGGCGAACTGGATACGCAGTATTTT.

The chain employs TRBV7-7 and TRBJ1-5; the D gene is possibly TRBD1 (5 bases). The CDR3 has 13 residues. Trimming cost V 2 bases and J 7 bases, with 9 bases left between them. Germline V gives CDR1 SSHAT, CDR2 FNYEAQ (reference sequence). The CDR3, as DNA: TGTGCCAGCAGCTTATTTGGGGGACAGCCCCAGCATTTT. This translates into CASSLFGGQPQHF. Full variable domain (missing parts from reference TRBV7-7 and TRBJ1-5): GAGVSQSPRYKVTKRGQDVTLRCDPISSHATLYWYQQALGQGPEFLTYFNYEAQPDKSGLPSDRFSAERPEGSISTLTIQRTEQRDSAMYRCASSLFGGQPQHFGDGTRLSIL.